This is a list of T cell receptor beta chains from one sample in a study of CD8 T cells in ankylosing spondylitis. TCRdb fed the 5' RACE reads into MiXCR, producing one record per CDR3 protein. This sample has roughly 440,000 distinct CDR3 sequences, with 17% found just once. Sequenced sample: blood, either unsorted or a sorted T cell fraction (not recorded which). The receptors derive from a male donor with ankylosing spondylitis. The CDR3 runs from the conserved cysteine through the conserved F or W. Fields, in order: V gene, D gene, clone size, J gene, CDR3 length, CDR3 protein, CDR3 DNA. The D gene is left open where the match is weak. The size of a clone is reported for some rows only, either as once, few or many, or as a class for expanded clones.

TRBV29-1,-,few,TRBJ2-7,11,CSVGRDYEQYF,TGCAGCGTTGGCAGAGACTACGAGCAGTACTTC
TRBV29-1,TRBD1,-,TRBJ2-5,15,CSVAGHRGSQETQYF,TGCAGCGTTGCCGGCCACAGGGGGTCCCAAGAGACCCAGTACTTC
TRBV5-1,-,few,TRBJ1-1,15,CASSLAPGSNTEAFF,TGCGCCAGCAGCTTGGCGCCGGGAAGCAACACTGAAGCTTTCTTT
TRBV5-1,-,-,TRBJ2-7,14,CASSAGTGSYEQYF,TGCGCCAGCAGCGCCGGGACTGGCTCCTACGAGCAGTACTTC
TRBV5-1,-,-,TRBJ2-7,15,CASSLGTPTPVEQYF,TGCGCCAGCAGCTTGGGGACACCCACCCCGGTCGAGCAGTACTTC
TRBV7-8,-,few,TRBJ1-2,16,CASSLADGPGGYGYTF,TGTGCCAGCAGCTTAGCTGACGGCCCCGGGGGCTATGGCTACACCTTC
TRBV6-5,-,many,TRBJ1-3,15,CASSYSRGSGNTIYF,TGTGCCAGCAGTTACTCGAGAGGGTCCGGAAACACCATATATTTT
TRBV13,TRBD2,few,TRBJ2-7,15,CASSPRTSGGWEQYF,TGTGCCAGCAGCCCAAGAACTAGCGGGGGTTGGGAGCAGTACTTC
TRBV20-1,TRBD2,-,TRBJ2-3,14,CSASGTSGKVTQYF,TGCAGTGCCTCCGGGACTAGCGGGAAAGTTACGCAGTATTTT
TRBV5-1,-,many,TRBJ1-2,14,CASSADQGNYGYTF,TGCGCCAGCAGCGCCGACCAGGGGAACTATGGCTACACCTTC
TRBV6-2/TRBV6-3,-,few,TRBJ1-5,14,CASSSRGLNQPQHF,TGTGCCAGCAGTTCCAGAGGGCTCAATCAGCCCCAGCATTTT
TRBV29-1,TRBD2,few,TRBJ2-7,14,CSVLLAGGLYEQYF,TGCAGCGTGCTACTAGCGGGAGGTCTCTACGAGCAGTACTTC
TRBV5-1,-,many,TRBJ2-3,14,CASSPLPGTDTQYF,TGCGCCAGCAGCCCACTCCCGGGGACAGATACGCAGTATTTT
TRBV28,-,many,TRBJ2-3,12,CASSLSTDTQYF,TGTGCCAGCAGCTTAAGCACAGATACGCAGTATTTT
TRBV5-1,-,few,TRBJ2-5,13,CASSAGPKETQYF,TGCGCCAGCAGCGCGGGACCAAAAGAGACCCAGTACTTC
TRBV9,TRBD2,few,TRBJ2-7,16,CASSVLAGGPSYEQYF,TGTGCCAGCAGCGTCCTAGCGGGGGGACCCTCCTACGAGCAGTACTTC
TRBV9,-,-,TRBJ2-7,13,CASSRGTQYEQYF,TGTGCCAGCAGCAGGGGCACGCAATACGAGCAGTACTTC
TRBV9,TRBD1,few,TRBJ2-5,15,CASSVRGQGGETQYF,TGTGCCAGCAGCGTACGGGGACAGGGTGGGGAGACCCAGTACTTC
TRBV3-1,TRBD2,-,TRBJ2-7,18,CASSQGWKTSGPTYEQYF,TGTGCCAGCAGCCAAGGTTGGAAAACTAGCGGGCCTACCTACGAGCAGTACTTC
TRBV7-2,-,-,TRBJ2-2,13,CASSLKRSGELFF,TGTGCCAGCAGCTTAAAGAGGTCCGGGGAGCTGTTTTTT
TRBV20-1,-,few,TRBJ1-4,15,CSAPGGGATNEKLFF,TGCAGTGCTCCCGGGGGGGGCGCAACTAATGAAAAACTGTTTTTT
TRBV7-2,-,once,TRBJ1-5,15,CASSSPRGANQPQHF,TGTGCCAGCAGCTCCCCGAGGGGCGCTAATCAGCCCCAGCATTTT
TRBV5-1,TRBD2,few,TRBJ2-5,15,CASSLGLAGGQTQYF,TGCGCCAGCAGCTTGGGACTAGCGGGGGGACAGACCCAGTACTTC
TRBV6-1,TRBD2,-,TRBJ2-5,17,CASTPTLVPGRGGTQYF,TGTGCCAGCACCCCTACACTCGTTCCAGGGCGGGGGGGGACCCAGTACTTC
TRBV28,TRBD2,-,TRBJ2-1,16,CASSPRGSGRANEQFF,TGTGCCAGCAGTCCGCGAGGGAGCGGGAGGGCCAATGAGCAGTTCTTC
TRBV29-1,TRBD2,-,TRBJ2-1,16,CSVEDLGGGPYNEQFF,TGCAGCGTTGAAGATCTTGGGGGGGGTCCCTACAATGAGCAGTTCTTC
TRBV10-3,TRBD2,few,TRBJ2-4,17,CAISESPYGGRGNIQYF,TGTGCCATCAGTGAGTCGCCGTATGGCGGGAGAGGAAACATTCAGTACTTC
TRBV6-2/TRBV6-3,TRBD1,-,TRBJ2-3,16,CASSRGQVRASDTQYF,TGTGCCAGCAGCCGAGGACAGGTGCGTGCGTCTGATACGCAGTATTTT
TRBV5-5,TRBD1,-,TRBJ1-1,15,CASSLVDRMNTEAFF,TGTGCCAGCAGCTTGGTGGACAGGATGAACACTGAAGCTTTCTTT
TRBV9,-,few,TRBJ1-1,13,CASSGAGGLQPFF,TGTGCCAGCAGCGGCGCAGGAGGCCTTCAACCTTTCTTT
TRBV6-1,-,-,TRBJ2-4,15,CASNQGNVAKNIQYF,TGTGCCAGCAATCAGGGAAATGTAGCCAAAAACATTCAGTACTTC
TRBV27,-,few,TRBJ2-1,13,CASSLRGWSEQFF,TGTGCCAGCAGTCTCAGAGGGTGGAGTGAGCAGTTCTTC
TRBV6-5,TRBD2,few,TRBJ2-2,16,CASVSSTGRITGELFF,TGTGCCAGCGTTAGTTCTACCGGGAGGATAACCGGGGAGCTGTTTTTT
TRBV12-3/TRBV12-4,-,few,TRBJ1-6,15,CASSLRQGNRSPLHF,TGTGCCAGCAGTTTAAGGCAGGGGAATCGTTCACCCCTCCACTTT
TRBV12-3/TRBV12-4,-,-,TRBJ2-5,15,CASSPGVGGGKTQYF,TGTGCCAGCAGCCCAGGGGTGGGGGGTGGGAAGACCCAGTACTTC
TRBV20-1,TRBD1,-,TRBJ1-6,15,CSARAGTENNSPLHF,TGCAGTGCTAGAGCCGGGACAGAAAATAATTCACCCCTCCACTTT
TRBV20-1,TRBD2,-,TRBJ2-3,19,CSARDGRLAGGPFGGTQYF,TGCAGTGCTAGAGATGGGAGACTAGCGGGAGGACCGTTCGGGGGTACGCAGTATTTT
TRBV6-5,TRBD2,-,TRBJ2-1,17,CASSYQGTSGPYNEQFF,TGTGCCAGCAGTTACCAGGGGACTAGCGGCCCCTACAATGAGCAGTTCTTC
TRBV5-1,TRBD1,-,TRBJ2-2,16,CASSLLGTANTGELFF,TGCGCCAGCAGCTTGCTCGGGACAGCAAACACCGGGGAGCTGTTTTTT
TRBV18,-,-,TRBJ2-1,15,CASSLGQQSYNEQFF,TGTGCCAGCTCCCTGGGACAACAATCCTACAATGAGCAGTTCTTC